This is a list of T cell receptor beta chains from one sample in a study of T cells in Graves' hyperthyroidism and ophthalmopathy. MiXCR, run by TCRdb on the multiplex PCR reads, gives a single entry per CDR3 protein. The table records a few hundred thousand distinct CDR3 sequences, roughly 15% of them present only once. The specimen sequenced was blood. The receptors derive from a woman between 25 and 40 years old with Graves' ophthalmopathy. CDR3s include the opening cysteine and the closing phenylalanine or tryptophan. Each record gives: D gene, V gene, J gene, clone size, CDR3 DNA, CDR3 protein. The D gene is left open where the match is weak. Only some rows state a clone size, as once, few, many or a class for expanded clones.

D: TRBD1
V: TRBV28
J: TRBJ2-7
size: many
DNA: TGTGCCAGCACCCGCGCGGGACAGGGGGCCCACGAGCAGTACTTC
CDR3: CASTRAGQGAHEQYF

D: TRBD1
V: TRBV11-2
J: TRBJ2-2
size: .
DNA: TGTGCCAGCAGCTTATCAGGGTCACCCAAGGGGGACAGGGCTGTCACCGGGGAGCTGTTTTTT
CDR3: CASSLSGSPKGDRAVTGELFF

D: .
V: TRBV6-2/TRBV6-3
J: TRBJ2-1
size: few
DNA: TGTGCCAGCAAGGAGGGTGGGAATGAGCAGTTCTTC
CDR3: CASKEGGNEQFF

D: .
V: TRBV20-1
J: TRBJ2-6
size: few
DNA: TGCAGTGCTAGCGTCGGAGGTAGCTCTGGGGCCAACGTCCTGACTTTC
CDR3: CSASVGGSSGANVLTF

D: .
V: TRBV9
J: TRBJ2-5
size: .
DNA: TGTGCCAGCAGCGTCCGGGATGCCCAAGAGACCCAGTACTTC
CDR3: CASSVRDAQETQYF

D: .
V: TRBV5-1
J: TRBJ1-3
size: few
DNA: TGCGCCAGCAGCTTGGATGCCCGCTCTGGAAACACCATATATTTT
CDR3: CASSLDARSGNTIYF

D: .
V: TRBV6-2/TRBV6-3
J: TRBJ1-5
size: few
DNA: TGTGCCAGCAGCCCTCGATCCTCCAATCAGCCCCAGCATTTT
CDR3: CASSPRSSNQPQHF

D: TRBD2
V: TRBV3-1
J: TRBJ2-3
size: many
DNA: TGTGCCAGCAGCCTGACTAGCGGGAGGCCCCGTGGTAATACGCAGTATTTT
CDR3: CASSLTSGRPRGNTQYF

D: .
V: TRBV5-4
J: TRBJ2-5
size: many
DNA: TGTGCCAGCAGCTTGGACGTTTTGGAGGAAGCGGGGACCCAGTACTTC
CDR3: CASSLDVLEEAGTQYF

D: .
V: TRBV24-1
J: TRBJ2-1
size: few
DNA: TGTGCCACCGGTAGGCTAACTCGGAACTACAATGAGCAGTTCTTC
CDR3: CATGRLTRNYNEQFF

D: .
V: TRBV5-1
J: TRBJ2-1
size: many
DNA: TGCGCCAGCAGCGGCGGGGTCTCCTACAATGAGCAGTTCTTC
CDR3: CASSGGVSYNEQFF

D: .
V: TRBV25-1
J: TRBJ2-2
size: .
DNA: TGTGCCAGCAGTAACAGGGAGAACACCGGGGAGCTGTTTTTT
CDR3: CASSNRENTGELFF

D: TRBD1
V: TRBV10-3
J: TRBJ2-4
size: .
DNA: TGTGCCATCAGTTTAGGACAGGGAGTCACCAAAAACATTCAGTACTTC
CDR3: CAISLGQGVTKNIQYF

D: TRBD2
V: TRBV5-8
J: TRBJ2-7
size: many
DNA: TGTGCCAGCAGCTTGGGACTAGCAGAGAGCTACGAGCAGTACTTC
CDR3: CASSLGLAESYEQYF

D: TRBD1
V: TRBV20-1
J: TRBJ2-1
size: .
DNA: TGCAGTGCTAGGGGACAGCCTAGAGGGGGTCCCAATGAGCAGTTCTTC
CDR3: CSARGQPRGGPNEQFF

D: .
V: TRBV12-3/TRBV12-4
J: TRBJ1-3
size: .
DNA: TGTGCCAGCAGCCCCCAAGGGTGGGGAGGAAACACCATATATTTT
CDR3: CASSPQGWGGNTIYF

D: .
V: TRBV2
J: TRBJ1-3
size: many
DNA: TGTGCCAGCAGTGAAGCGGGAGGTCCGGACACCATATATTTT
CDR3: CASSEAGGPDTIYF

D: TRBD1
V: TRBV20-1
J: TRBJ2-1
size: many
DNA: TGCAGTGCTAGGCCCTCAGACAGGGGTCGGAATGAGCAGTTCTTC
CDR3: CSARPSDRGRNEQFF

D: .
V: TRBV7-9
J: TRBJ2-2
size: .
DNA: TGTGCCAGCAGGTACGGGACGAACACCGGGGAGCTGTTTTTT
CDR3: CASRYGTNTGELFF

D: TRBD2
V: TRBV27
J: TRBJ2-7
size: .
DNA: TGTGCCAGCGTGGGGCTAGCGGGAGGACACAGCTACGAGCAGTACTTC
CDR3: CASVGLAGGHSYEQYF

D: .
V: TRBV7-3
J: TRBJ2-7
size: .
DNA: TGTGCCAGCAGCTTAGTGGATGGGAGGTACGAGCAGTACTTC
CDR3: CASSLVDGRYEQYF

D: .
V: TRBV5-6
J: TRBJ2-7
size: .
DNA: TGTGCCAGCAGCTTGGGATTGGGGAGCTCCTACGAGCAGTACTTC
CDR3: CASSLGLGSSYEQYF

D: TRBD1
V: TRBV3-1
J: TRBJ1-1
size: .
DNA: TGTGCCAGCAGCCAACCAGGGGGGTACACTGAAGCTTTCTTT
CDR3: CASSQPGGYTEAFF

D: TRBD1
V: TRBV30
J: TRBJ1-6
size: many
DNA: TGTGCCTGGACCGGGACAGTTAATTCACCCCTCCACTTT
CDR3: CAWTGTVNSPLHF

D: .
V: TRBV6-2/TRBV6-3
J: TRBJ2-1
size: many
DNA: TGTGCCAGCAGTCACATTGACGCTATCTACAATGAGCAGTTCTTC
CDR3: CASSHIDAIYNEQFF

D: TRBD1
V: TRBV18
J: TRBJ1-2
size: many
DNA: TGTGCCAGCTCACCCGAAGCCGGACAGGACTATGGCTACACCTTC
CDR3: CASSPEAGQDYGYTF

D: .
V: TRBV12-3/TRBV12-4
J: TRBJ2-7
size: many
DNA: TGTGCCAGCAGTTTGACGGCAGGAGTCTACGAGCAGTACTTC
CDR3: CASSLTAGVYEQYF

D: .
V: TRBV20-1
J: TRBJ2-3
size: many
DNA: TGCAGTGCTACCGGGACGGCTAGCACAGATACGCAGTATTTT
CDR3: CSATGTASTDTQYF

D: .
V: TRBV7-2
J: TRBJ1-1
size: .
DNA: TGTGCCAGCAGCTTAGTCTCGGGCGGAGACACTGAAGCTTTCTTT
CDR3: CASSLVSGGDTEAFF

D: TRBD2
V: TRBV11-3
J: TRBJ2-7
size: many
DNA: TGTGCCAGCAGCTTAGGGTCAGCGGGATCCGAGCAGTACTTC
CDR3: CASSLGSAGSEQYF

D: TRBD2
V: TRBV11-2
J: TRBJ2-1
size: many
DNA: TGTGCCAGCAGCTTAGATCTAGCGGGCTACAATGAGCAGTTCTTC
CDR3: CASSLDLAGYNEQFF

D: .
V: TRBV6-2/TRBV6-3
J: TRBJ2-3
size: few
DNA: TGTGCCAGCAGTTACAGCCCCGGGAGTCCCGCAGATACGCAGTATTTT
CDR3: CASSYSPGSPADTQYF

D: .
V: TRBV7-2
J: TRBJ1-6
size: .
DNA: TGTGCCAGCAGCCAAACAGGGCCTCTTTCACCCCTCCACTTT
CDR3: CASSQTGPLSPLHF

D: .
V: TRBV28
J: TRBJ2-3
size: few
DNA: TGTGCCAGCAGTCCCTCACAGTATTTT
CDR3: CASSPSQYF

D: .
V: TRBV6-6
J: TRBJ2-1
size: many
DNA: TGTGCCAGCAGTTACGGCGGAGACGGGATCTCCTACAATGAGCAGTTCTTC
CDR3: CASSYGGDGISYNEQFF

D: .
V: TRBV7-2
J: TRBJ1-2
size: many
DNA: TGTGCCAGCAGCTTAGGGGGGATGGATGGCTACACCTTC
CDR3: CASSLGGMDGYTF

D: TRBD1
V: TRBV20-1
J: TRBJ2-7
size: .
DNA: TGCAGTGCTAGAGACCCAGGGGGCAGATACGAGCAGTACTTC
CDR3: CSARDPGGRYEQYF

D: .
V: TRBV20-1
J: TRBJ2-2
size: few
DNA: TGCAGTGCCCCCGCCGTTAACACCGGGGAGCTGTTTTTT
CDR3: CSAPAVNTGELFF

D: .
V: TRBV2
J: TRBJ2-2
size: many
DNA: TGTGCCAGCAGGCCCACCTTGGGAAACACCGGGGAGCTGTTTTTT
CDR3: CASRPTLGNTGELFF

D: .
V: TRBV28
J: TRBJ2-1
size: .
DNA: TGTGCCAGCAGCCCCTACAGGAATGAGCAGTTCTTC
CDR3: CASSPYRNEQFF

D: TRBD1
V: TRBV5-4
J: TRBJ2-7
size: few
DNA: TGTGCCAGCAGCGTTCAGGGGGCGCTCCCCTACGAGCAGTACTTC
CDR3: CASSVQGALPYEQYF

D: TRBD1
V: TRBV12-3/TRBV12-4
J: TRBJ1-4
size: many
DNA: TGTGCCAGCAGTTTTGCAGGGGGAAGTGAAAAACTGTTTTTT
CDR3: CASSFAGGSEKLFF

D: TRBD1
V: TRBV20-1
J: TRBJ2-7
size: many
DNA: TGCAGTGCTAGCTCCGGGACAGGGGGCGGGTACGAGCAGTACTTC
CDR3: CSASSGTGGGYEQYF

D: .
V: TRBV19
J: TRBJ2-3
size: few
DNA: TGTGCCAGTAGTATAGTTAGTTTATTGGATACGCAGTATTTT
CDR3: CASSIVSLLDTQYF

D: TRBD1
V: TRBV19
J: TRBJ2-1
size: few
DNA: TGTGCCAGTAGTATTAGGGACAGGGCATACAATGAGCAGTTCTTC
CDR3: CASSIRDRAYNEQFF

D: TRBD2
V: TRBV12-3/TRBV12-4
J: TRBJ2-7
size: many
DNA: TGTGCCAGCAGTCCCGGGACTAGCGGAATCTACGAGCAGTACTTC
CDR3: CASSPGTSGIYEQYF

D: TRBD2
V: TRBV13
J: TRBJ2-3
size: .
DNA: TGTGCCAGCAGGTTAGGACTAGCGAGCACAGATACGCAGTATTTT
CDR3: CASRLGLASTDTQYF

D: TRBD2
V: TRBV2
J: TRBJ2-5
size: few
DNA: TGTGCCAGCAGCCTTAATCTAGCGGGAGCATCAGAGACCCAGTACTTC
CDR3: CASSLNLAGASETQYF

D: .
V: TRBV4-3
J: TRBJ1-6
size: few
DNA: TGCGCCAGCAGCCAAGTTGGCAGTCTGGGATCACCCCTCCACTTT
CDR3: CASSQVGSLGSPLHF

D: TRBD2
V: TRBV12-3/TRBV12-4
J: TRBJ2-1
size: many
DNA: TGTGCCAGCGTGGGGCTGCGGGAGGCCTACAATGAGCAGTTCTTC
CDR3: CASVGLREAYNEQFF

D: .
V: TRBV30
J: TRBJ2-5
size: many
DNA: TGTGCCGGCTCAGACGTAGCCCAAGAGACCCAGTACTTC
CDR3: CAGSDVAQETQYF

D: .
V: TRBV3-1
J: TRBJ2-3
size: many
DNA: TGTGCCAGCAGCCAAGCGGGGCGAAATACGCAGTATTTT
CDR3: CASSQAGRNTQYF

D: .
V: TRBV3-1
J: TRBJ1-5
size: many
DNA: TGTGCCAGCAGCCAAGATCCCTCGCATCAGCCCCAGCATTTT
CDR3: CASSQDPSHQPQHF